This TCR beta chain was captured by sequencing in a study of T cell responses to AZD1222 COVID-19 vaccine. Findings of the study overall: Donors were mostly white British, more females; clonal diversity possibly underestimated. No day 14 peak samples; only post-peak repertoires were characterized.

A note on this clone: The antigen is undetermined.

The CDR3 consists of 13 residues. Trimming pared 5 bases from V and 7 bases from J, leaving 11 bases between. The method was immunoSEQ multiplex PCR; TCRdb's version includes in-frame clones alone and lacks a portion of them. Seen here are 40,000 to 60,000 clones, roughly 90% observed once, and the top ten hold about 1.1%. The clonotype originates from an adult who received the AZD1222 COVID-19 vaccine. This specimen was peripheral blood, taken 28 days after the second AZD1222 dose. V is TRBV12-3 or TRBV12-4 and J is TRBJ1-4; D perhaps matches TRBD1 (5 bases). CDR3 loop: CASSPGLSEKLFF. CDR3 nucleotide sequence: TGTGCCAGCAGTCCGGGACTCAGTGAAAAACTGTTTTTT.